The rows below give T cell receptor beta chains drawn from one sample of a study of T-cell memory formation after mild COVID-19. Via MiXCR, TCRdb re-called the 5' RACE reads, giving one row per CDR3 protein. Here the sample spans about 81,000 distinct CDR3 sequences, around 27% being singletons. Sequencing was done on a sample of PBMCs or a T cell subset sorted from them (not recorded which). These receptors came from a man aged 18-30 years who had mild COVID-19 (a few samples of this study predate the infection). Cell type and time point are not known. CDR3s include the opening cysteine and the closing phenylalanine or tryptophan. The order of the fields is clone size, D gene, V gene, J gene, CDR3 length, CDR3 protein, CDR3 DNA. A D gene is named only where the DNA matches it firmly. Clone size is stated in some rows and not others, as once, few, many or a class when expanded.

abundance: few; d_gene: .; v_gene: TRBV27; j_gene: TRBJ1-4; len: 14; CDR3aa: CASRTSGNREKLFF; CDR3nt: TGTGCCAGCCGAACCTCAGGGAATCGAGAAAAACTGTTTTTT
abundance: many; d_gene: .; v_gene: TRBV7-2; j_gene: TRBJ1-6; len: 13; CDR3aa: CASSPLHNSPLHF; CDR3nt: TGTGCCAGCAGCCCTCTACATAATTCACCCCTCCACTTT
abundance: .; d_gene: .; v_gene: TRBV9; j_gene: TRBJ1-2; len: 18; CDR3aa: CASSATTGTPISNYGYTF; CDR3nt: TGTGCCAGCAGCGCCACCACCGGGACTCCGATCTCGAACTATGGCTACACCTTC
abundance: .; d_gene: .; v_gene: TRBV30; j_gene: TRBJ1-2; len: 14; CDR3aa: CAWSVGGSGYGYTF; CDR3nt: TGTGCCTGGAGTGTTGGAGGGAGTGGGTATGGCTACACCTTC
abundance: .; d_gene: .; v_gene: TRBV4-1; j_gene: TRBJ2-1; len: 13; CDR3aa: CASSRGDANEQFF; CDR3nt: TGCGCCAGCAGCCGCGGAGACGCTAATGAGCAGTTCTTC
abundance: .; d_gene: .; v_gene: TRBV5-1; j_gene: TRBJ2-1; len: 15; CDR3aa: CASSLEGPSMNEQFF; CDR3nt: TGCGCCAGCAGCTTGGAGGGGCCGAGTATGAATGAGCAGTTCTTC
abundance: few; d_gene: TRBD1; v_gene: TRBV7-2; j_gene: TRBJ2-5; len: 16; CDR3aa: CASSLAGQGAMETQYF; CDR3nt: TGTGCCAGCAGCTTAGCCGGACAGGGGGCGATGGAGACCCAGTACTTC
abundance: .; d_gene: .; v_gene: TRBV6-5; j_gene: TRBJ2-1; len: 14; CDR3aa: CASKGTASYNEQFF; CDR3nt: TGTGCCAGCAAAGGGACTGCCTCCTACAATGAGCAGTTCTTC
abundance: many; d_gene: .; v_gene: TRBV29-1; j_gene: TRBJ2-3; len: 16; CDR3aa: CSAIIRGHSTTDTQYF; CDR3nt: TGCAGCGCCATCATCCGAGGACACTCCACCACAGATACGCAGTATTTT
abundance: .; d_gene: TRBD2; v_gene: TRBV5-4; j_gene: TRBJ2-1; len: 13; CDR3aa: CASQGTSYNEQFF; CDR3nt: TGTGCCAGCCAGGGGACTAGCTACAATGAGCAGTTCTTC
abundance: few; d_gene: .; v_gene: TRBV6-2/TRBV6-3; j_gene: TRBJ2-3; len: 12; CDR3aa: CASSYHGDTQYF; CDR3nt: TGTGCCAGCAGTTATCATGGAGATACGCAGTATTTT
abundance: .; d_gene: .; v_gene: TRBV29-1; j_gene: TRBJ1-2; len: 13; CDR3aa: CSVEDRLNYGYTF; CDR3nt: TGCAGCGTTGAAGATAGATTAAACTATGGCTACACCTTC
abundance: many; d_gene: .; v_gene: TRBV11-2; j_gene: TRBJ2-5; len: 17; CDR3aa: CASSKKTGTGATETQYF; CDR3nt: TGTGCCAGCAGCAAAAAAACCGGGACGGGGGCGACGGAGACCCAGTACTTC
abundance: few; d_gene: .; v_gene: TRBV15; j_gene: TRBJ2-1; len: 14; CDR3aa: CATSRDTRGNEQFF; CDR3nt: TGTGCCACCAGCAGAGATACGAGGGGAAATGAGCAGTTCTTC
abundance: many; d_gene: .; v_gene: TRBV5-1; j_gene: TRBJ2-3; len: 18; CDR3aa: CASSFRFQGTPVADTQYF; CDR3nt: TGCGCCAGCAGCTTTCGGTTTCAAGGGACCCCCGTGGCAGATACGCAGTATTTT
abundance: few; d_gene: TRBD1; v_gene: TRBV20-1; j_gene: TRBJ2-2; len: 16; CDR3aa: CSARDPDRMNTGELFF; CDR3nt: TGCAGTGCTAGAGACCCGGACAGGATGAACACCGGGGAGCTGTTTTTT
abundance: many; d_gene: .; v_gene: TRBV27; j_gene: TRBJ2-1; len: 14; CDR3aa: CASYGLHSYNEQFF; CDR3nt: TGTGCCAGTTACGGACTCCACTCCTACAATGAGCAGTTCTTC
abundance: .; d_gene: .; v_gene: TRBV21-1; j_gene: TRBJ2-5; len: 14; CDR3aa: CASSKGTGQETQYF; CDR3nt: TGTGCCAGCAGCAAAGGGACAGGCCAAGAGACCCAGTACTTC
abundance: .; d_gene: .; v_gene: TRBV10-3; j_gene: TRBJ1-5; len: 15; CDR3aa: CAIREGLGGNQPQHF; CDR3nt: TGTGCCATCAGGGAGGGCCTGGGTGGCAATCAGCCCCAGCATTTT
abundance: few; d_gene: .; v_gene: TRBV7-9; j_gene: TRBJ2-1; len: 16; CDR3aa: CASSFMGAQGHNEQFF; CDR3nt: TGTGCCAGCAGCTTTATGGGTGCCCAAGGGCACAATGAGCAGTTCTTC
abundance: few; d_gene: .; v_gene: TRBV7-9; j_gene: TRBJ2-1; len: 15; CDR3aa: CASSKDGGTYNEQFF; CDR3nt: TGTGCCAGCAGCAAAGATGGCGGTACCTACAATGAGCAGTTCTTC
abundance: .; d_gene: .; v_gene: TRBV4-3; j_gene: TRBJ2-1; len: 12; CDR3aa: CASSQDRREQFF; CDR3nt: TGCGCCAGCAGCCAAGATCGGCGTGAGCAGTTCTTC
abundance: few; d_gene: .; v_gene: TRBV7-9; j_gene: TRBJ2-1; len: 14; CDR3aa: CASSPRTENNEQFF; CDR3nt: TGTGCCAGCAGCCCTCGGACCGAGAACAATGAGCAGTTCTTC
abundance: .; d_gene: .; v_gene: TRBV19; j_gene: TRBJ1-2; len: 12; CDR3aa: CASKKGVEGYTF; CDR3nt: TGTGCCAGTAAGAAGGGCGTGGAAGGCTACACCTTC
abundance: .; d_gene: .; v_gene: TRBV29-1; j_gene: TRBJ2-1; len: 13; CDR3aa: CSVDGVTYNEQFF; CDR3nt: TGCAGCGTTGACGGGGTGACCTACAATGAGCAGTTCTTC
abundance: few; d_gene: TRBD2; v_gene: TRBV3-1; j_gene: TRBJ2-5; len: 15; CDR3aa: CASTAPGLAVETQYF; CDR3nt: TGTGCCAGCACCGCCCCGGGACTAGCCGTGGAGACCCAGTACTTC
abundance: few; d_gene: .; v_gene: TRBV3-1; j_gene: TRBJ2-1; len: 14; CDR3aa: CASASAADDNEQFF; CDR3nt: TGTGCCAGCGCCTCGGCGGCTGATGACAATGAGCAGTTCTTC
abundance: .; d_gene: .; v_gene: TRBV6-5; j_gene: TRBJ2-5; len: 16; CDR3aa: CASTHGGDPTEGGQYF; CDR3nt: TGTGCCAGCACTCACGGTGGGGACCCCACGGAGGGGGGCCAGTACTTC
abundance: few; d_gene: TRBD1; v_gene: TRBV10-3; j_gene: TRBJ2-7; len: 14; CDR3aa: CAISDGQGAYEQYF; CDR3nt: TGTGCCATCAGTGACGGACAGGGGGCTTACGAGCAGTACTTC
abundance: many; d_gene: .; v_gene: TRBV12-3/TRBV12-4; j_gene: TRBJ2-3; len: 13; CDR3aa: CASSWGAADTQYF; CDR3nt: TGTGCCAGCAGTTGGGGGGCTGCAGATACGCAGTATTTT
abundance: .; d_gene: .; v_gene: TRBV7-9; j_gene: TRBJ2-3; len: 14; CDR3aa: CASSSLGGLDTQYF; CDR3nt: TGTGCCAGCAGTTCCCTCGGGGGCCTGGATACGCAGTATTTT
abundance: few; d_gene: TRBD1; v_gene: TRBV28; j_gene: TRBJ1-1; len: 14; CDR3aa: CASSSQGLNTEAFF; CDR3nt: TGTGCCAGCAGTTCACAGGGGTTAAACACTGAAGCTTTCTTT
abundance: .; d_gene: .; v_gene: TRBV27; j_gene: TRBJ1-1; len: 14; CDR3aa: CASSFAGMNTEAFF; CDR3nt: TGTGCCAGCAGTTTTGCAGGGATGAACACTGAAGCTTTCTTT
abundance: .; d_gene: TRBD1; v_gene: TRBV6-5; j_gene: TRBJ1-3; len: 16; CDR3aa: CASSLTGSTSGNTIYF; CDR3nt: TGTGCCAGCAGTTTGACAGGGTCTACCTCTGGAAACACCATATATTTT
abundance: many; d_gene: TRBD2; v_gene: TRBV20-1; j_gene: TRBJ2-3; len: 15; CDR3aa: CSARVSGGLVDTQYF; CDR3nt: TGCAGTGCTAGAGTTAGCGGGGGATTAGTAGATACGCAGTATTTT
abundance: .; d_gene: .; v_gene: TRBV4-1; j_gene: TRBJ2-5; len: 13; CDR3aa: CASSQRIMETQYF; CDR3nt: TGCGCCAGCAGCCAAAGAATAATGGAGACCCAGTACTTC
abundance: .; d_gene: .; v_gene: TRBV12-3/TRBV12-4; j_gene: TRBJ1-5; len: 16; CDR3aa: CASSFTGFGTNQPQHF; CDR3nt: TGTGCCAGCAGTTTCACAGGGTTCGGGACCAATCAGCCCCAGCATTTT
abundance: .; d_gene: TRBD1; v_gene: TRBV4-3; j_gene: TRBJ2-1; len: 14; CDR3aa: CASSQATGYNEQFF; CDR3nt: TGCGCCAGCAGCCAGGCGACAGGGTACAATGAGCAGTTCTTC
abundance: few; d_gene: .; v_gene: TRBV7-8; j_gene: TRBJ2-3; len: 13; CDR3aa: CASSRRPTDTQYF; CDR3nt: TGTGCCAGCAGCCGGCGGCCCACAGATACGCAGTATTTT
abundance: many; d_gene: .; v_gene: TRBV5-1; j_gene: TRBJ2-5; len: 14; CDR3aa: CASSLTGEQETQYF; CDR3nt: TGCGCCAGCAGCTTAACGGGGGAACAAGAGACCCAGTACTTC
abundance: few; d_gene: .; v_gene: TRBV21-1; j_gene: TRBJ1-3; len: 10; CDR3aa: CASTDSSIYF; CDR3nt: TGTGCCAGCACTGACAGCTCCATATATTTT
abundance: .; d_gene: .; v_gene: TRBV20-1; j_gene: TRBJ2-7; len: 15; CDR3aa: CSARDRGGGSYEQYF; CDR3nt: TGCAGTGCTAGAGATCGGGGAGGGGGGTCCTACGAGCAGTACTTC
abundance: few; d_gene: .; v_gene: TRBV20-1; j_gene: TRBJ2-5; len: 14; CDR3aa: CSAREKRGWETQYF; CDR3nt: TGCAGTGCTAGAGAAAAGAGGGGCTGGGAGACCCAGTACTTC
abundance: once; d_gene: .; v_gene: TRBV5-1; j_gene: TRBJ2-7; len: 15; CDR3aa: CASSLETGLAYEQYF; CDR3nt: TGCGCCAGCAGCTTGGAGACAGGACTAGCCTACGAGCAGTACTTC
abundance: few; d_gene: TRBD2; v_gene: TRBV7-2; j_gene: TRBJ2-3; len: 15; CDR3aa: CASSLGLAGGNTQYF; CDR3nt: TGTGCCAGCAGCTTGGGACTAGCGGGGGGTAATACGCAGTATTTT
abundance: .; d_gene: .; v_gene: TRBV3-1; j_gene: TRBJ2-3; len: 15; CDR3aa: CASSHPTGTADTQYF; CDR3nt: TGTGCCAGCAGCCATCCCACGGGGACGGCAGATACGCAGTATTTT
abundance: few; d_gene: .; v_gene: TRBV5-1; j_gene: TRBJ2-5; len: 13; CDR3aa: CASREARQETQYF; CDR3nt: TGCGCCAGCAGGGAGGCGCGCCAAGAGACCCAGTACTTC
abundance: .; d_gene: TRBD1; v_gene: TRBV27; j_gene: TRBJ1-2; len: 13; CDR3aa: CASSTTGFYGYTF; CDR3nt: TGTGCCAGCAGTACGACAGGGTTCTATGGCTACACCTTC
abundance: .; d_gene: TRBD1; v_gene: TRBV15; j_gene: TRBJ2-1; len: 15; CDR3aa: CATSSDRGPLNEQFF; CDR3nt: TGTGCCACCAGCAGTGACAGGGGGCCACTGAATGAGCAGTTCTTC
abundance: .; d_gene: .; v_gene: TRBV7-9; j_gene: TRBJ2-5; len: 14; CDR3aa: CASSPGERRETQYF; CDR3nt: TGTGCCAGCAGCCCAGGTGAGAGAAGAGAGACCCAGTACTTC
abundance: .; d_gene: TRBD2; v_gene: TRBV6-2/TRBV6-3; j_gene: TRBJ2-3; len: 15; CDR3aa: CASSYLAGASDTQYF; CDR3nt: TGTGCCAGCAGTTACTTAGCGGGGGCCTCAGATACGCAGTATTTT
abundance: few; d_gene: .; v_gene: TRBV6-6; j_gene: TRBJ1-2; len: 14; CDR3aa: CASSYPRPNYGYTF; CDR3nt: TGTGCCAGCAGTTACCCGAGACCTAACTATGGCTACACCTTC
abundance: once; d_gene: .; v_gene: TRBV7-2; j_gene: TRBJ2-1; len: 15; CDR3aa: CASSLARGRHNERFF; CDR3nt: TGTGCCAGCAGCTTAGCGAGGGGACGCCACAATGAGCGGTTCTTC
abundance: few; d_gene: .; v_gene: TRBV12-3/TRBV12-4; j_gene: TRBJ1-5; len: 14; CDR3aa: CASSFEPPNQPQHF; CDR3nt: TGTGCCAGCAGTTTTGAACCCCCCAATCAGCCCCAGCATTTT
abundance: few; d_gene: .; v_gene: TRBV4-3; j_gene: TRBJ2-5; len: 13; CDR3aa: CASSHEPTGTQYF; CDR3nt: TGCGCCAGCAGCCACGAACCCACAGGGACCCAGTACTTC